This T cell receptor (beta chain) came from a study of OX40 agonist ivuxolimab in advanced cancers. Regarding the complete study: Ivuxolimab was a fully human IgG2 agonistic monoclonal antibody targeting the costimulatory receptor OX40 (CD134). Partial responses were achieved by three dose-escalation patients, of whom one had hepatocellular carcinoma and two had cutaneous melanoma. Of the approximately 54 patients in dose escalation, around 19 had hepatocellular carcinoma, around 15 had melanoma, 9 had renal cell carcinoma and 9 had head and neck cancer. Intravenous ivuxolimab was administered to patients every 2 weeks at six dose levels: 0.01, 0.1, 0.3, 1.5, 3 and 10 mg/kg. In the dose-escalation cohort, roughly 80% of patients were male, and the mean age was roughly 60 years, with a range of about 20 to 79. The point of sequencing TCRbeta in the periphery was to test whether ivuxolimab changed TCR sequence diversity and drove clonal T-cell expansion. Prior anti-PD-1, anti-PD-L1 or anti-CTLA-4 therapy was permitted, and checkpoint inhibitors had been received by less than 45% of dose-escalation patients. The paper covers the monotherapy dose-escalation part of the phase I ivuxolimab trial, which included N ≈ 50 patients.

Genomic DNA was extracted from sorted cells for sequencing of the TCRbeta CDR3 region. TCRbeta CDR3 regions were sequenced using the immunoSEQ Assay. TCRdb obtained this table from immuneACCESS and retained in-frame rearrangements with V and J assigned. These tables miss some clones; where compared with another copy, unresolved V genes account for less than half of the shortfall, and the remainder is unexplained. A total of roughly 70,000 clones appear in this sample, 86% of them only once. The ten largest clones represent nearly 8.5% of the sample. Remarks on this clone: The antigen it binds to is not known. Base quality data are lacking; no much larger clone is found one base away.

Broader findings and caveats from the paper: In the 0.1-3.0 mg/kg groups, partial responders were among the patients with the lowest normalized peripheral clonal expansion, particularly in CD8+ T cells. Which antigens the clonally expanded peripheral T cells were specific for was not determined. Low levels of normalized T-cell clonal expansion were also seen in some patients who did not respond. At doses from 0.1 to 3.0 mg/kg, clonal expansion was seen in both CD4+ and CD8+ blood T cells between baseline and week 6. On average, CD8+ T cells showed more expanded clones than CD4+ T cells after ivuxolimab.

Patients with autoimmune disease history or receiving systemic immunosuppression were excluded from the trial. Peripheral blood for TCR sequencing was collected from all dose cohorts at baseline, on cycle 4 day 1, and on cycle 7 day 1. Samples were obtained from an open-label, multicenter, first-in-human phase I dose-escalation trial of ivuxolimab. Adults with locally advanced or metastatic melanoma, renal cell carcinoma, hepatocellular carcinoma or head and neck squamous cell carcinoma were enrolled in the trial. Before TCR sequencing, CD4+ T cells and CD8+ T cells were sorted from peripheral blood as separate populations. The CDR3 runs 15 amino acids, cysteine and phenylalanine included. Just the 45-base CDR3 DNA is kept, in frame starting at base 1. The germline V gene supplies CDR1 LGHNA and CDR2 YSLEER. The germline ends are 12 bases apart after V is trimmed by 1 base and J by 8 bases.

The V gene is TRBV4-3 and the J gene is TRBJ1-6, with a tentative D gene TRBD1 over 5 matching bases. This sample comprised CD4+ or CD8+ T cells sorted from blood, obtained in a trial of the OX40 agonist ivuxolimab. The TCR was taken from an adult with an advanced solid tumor such as melanoma, head and neck, liver or kidney cancer. DNA sequence: TGCGCCAGCAGCCAAGGAGTTATAGGGGATTCACCCCTCCACTTT. Translation gives CASSQGVIGDSPLHF.